This T cell receptor (beta chain) is drawn from a study of a mutant IDH1 vaccine in newly diagnosed glioma. Overall study context: The patients received vaccinations eight times, in weeks 1, 3, 5, 7, 11, 15, 19 and 23. Before enrollment, patients got radiotherapy alone, temozolomide alone, or mostly the combination. Vaccines were first given 4-6 weeks after radiotherapy alone, or with temozolomide cycles.

Time point defined: week 23, last vaccination. Each dose of the vaccine consisted of 300 ug of mutant IDH1 20-mer peptide, with topical imiquimod. In every donor, the tumor was a new WHO grade 3 or 4 IDH1-mutant, ATRX-lost astrocytoma. V shed 4 bases and J shed 4 bases, with 10 bases lying between them. The germline CDR1 and CDR2 sequences are SQVTM and ANQGSEA. The CDR3 runs 12 residues. Profiling relied on immunoSEQ multiplex PCR, and the TCRdb table lists in-frame clones only, not all of them. In the table there are 40,000 or so clones, around 85% of which are singletons. As regards this clone: Its antigen remains unknown.

The chain combines TRBV29-1 with TRBJ1-1; no definite D call. This TCR derives from a woman between 18 and 29 years old with glioma. Some clones in this sample may be carry-over from other donors' samples. Sequencing was performed on PBMCs, taken from a glioma patient whose treatment included an IDH1 peptide vaccine. In DNA form, the CDR3 reads TGCAGCGTTGGGGCTGGACTCACTGAAGCTTTCTTT. This encodes CSVGAGLTEAFF.